The rows below give T cell receptor beta chains drawn from one sample of a study of PD-L1 blockade in urothelial cancer. Profiled with immunoSEQ multiplex PCR; TCRdb holds only in-frame clones, not every one. The sample lists around 45,000 clones; 70% to 90% were seen once. Sequences were derived from PBMCs, sampled around atezolizumab (anti-PD-L1) treatment. The receptors originated from a woman in her sixties or seventies with urothelial cancer. CDR3s include the opening cysteine and the closing phenylalanine or tryptophan. D genes are given only for firm matches. Size values are once, few and many counts, or a class for expanded clones, and some rows have none.

j_call d_call v_call clone_size cdr3_aa cdr3_nt
TRBJ1-1 TRBD1 TRBV6-6 . CASSLTGGTEAFF TGTGCCAGCAGTCTGACAGGGGGGACTGAAGCTTTCTTT
TRBJ2-1 . TRBV2 . CASSEDRANEQFF TGTGCCAGCAGTGAAGACAGGGCCAATGAGCAGTTCTTC
TRBJ1-2 . TRBV4-1 . CASSLDEMRGGYGYTF TGCGCCAGCAGCCTAGACGAAATGCGGGGCGGCTATGGCTACACCTTC
TRBJ2-5 . TRBV11-2 . CASSLASETQYF TGTGCCAGCAGCTTAGCCTCAGAGACCCAGTACTTC
TRBJ2-1 TRBD1 TRBV11-3 . CATTRGTGGAGYNEQFF TGTGCCACCACTCGGGGGACAGGGGGCGCCGGCTACAATGAGCAGTTCTTC
TRBJ1-1 . TRBV18 . CASSRRENTEAFF TGTGCCAGCTCACGGCGGGAGAACACTGAAGCTTTCTTT
TRBJ2-3 . TRBV9 . CASSVQISGSTDTQYF TGTGCCAGCAGCGTTCAAATAAGCGGGAGCACAGATACGCAGTATTTT
TRBJ1-5 . TRBV27 . CASSPGWNQPQHF TGTGCCAGCAGCCCAGGGTGGAATCAGCCCCAGCATTTT
TRBJ1-3 . TRBV7-7 . CASSLNPGGTGNTIYF TGTGCCAGCAGTCTCAACCCGGGGGGAACTGGAAACACCATATATTTT
TRBJ1-2 TRBD1 TRBV5-6 . CASSPTGTGIPNYGYTF TGTGCCAGCAGTCCTACCGGGACAGGAATACCCAACTATGGCTACACCTTC
TRBJ2-3 . TRBV4-2 . CASSQDWAASDTQYF TGTGCCAGCAGCCAAGATTGGGCCGCCTCAGATACGCAGTATTTT
TRBJ2-1 . TRBV7-2 . CASSLFQGRSTEQFF TGTGCCAGCAGCTTATTTCAGGGGCGATCTACTGAGCAGTTCTTC
TRBJ1-6 . TRBV5-1 . CASSLASYNSPLHF TGCGCCAGCAGCTTGGCCTCTTATAATTCACCCCTCCACTTT
TRBJ1-6 . TRBV18 . CASSRQASSYNSPLHF TGTGCCAGCTCTAGACAGGCTTCCTCCTATAATTCACCCCTCCACTTT
TRBJ2-1 TRBD1 TRBV9 . CASSRDRAYNEQFF TGTGCCAGCAGCCGGGACAGGGCATACAATGAGCAGTTCTTC
TRBJ2-3 TRBD2 TRBV29-1 . CSVGLADTQYF TGCAGCGTTGGACTAGCGGATACGCAGTATTTT
TRBJ2-4 . TRBV9 . CASSVLRENIQYF TGTGCCAGCAGCGTACTACGGGAAAACATTCAGTACTTC
TRBJ1-2 . TRBV10-3 . CAISDHPGGGYYGYTF TGTGCCATCAGTGACCATCCGGGGGGCGGGTACTATGGCTACACCTTC
TRBJ2-5 . TRBV7-9 . CASSLQGLVETQYF TGTGCCAGCAGCTTACAGGGTTTGGTGGAGACCCAGTACTTC
TRBJ2-7 . TRBV7-9 . CASSLTDPITGEQYF TGTGCCAGCAGCTTAACCGATCCCATAACCGGGGAGCAGTACTTC
TRBJ2-7 TRBD1 TRBV2 . CASSVGQGYEQYF TGTGCCAGCAGTGTGGGACAGGGCTACGAGCAGTACTTC
TRBJ1-1 . TRBV19 . CASSVSGMGRGHTEAFF TGTGCCAGTAGTGTTTCGGGTATGGGCAGGGGACACACTGAAGCTTTCTTT
TRBJ2-1 TRBD1 TRBV28 . CASSLTGTGVHEQFF TGTGCCAGCAGTTTGACCGGGACAGGGGTCCATGAGCAGTTCTTC
TRBJ2-3 TRBD1 TRBV9 . CASSVVGQGSTDTQYF TGTGCCAGCAGCGTAGTCGGACAGGGGAGCACAGATACGCAGTATTTT
TRBJ2-1 TRBD2 TRBV5-1 . CASSLGPTSGAYNEQFF TGCGCCAGCAGCTTGGGACCCACTAGCGGAGCCTACAATGAGCAGTTCTTC
TRBJ2-7 . TRBV5-1 . CASSSGTSRSYEQYF TGCGCCAGCAGCTCCGGGACTTCGCGCTCCTACGAGCAGTACTTC
TRBJ1-3 . TRBV7-9 . CASSSDSDGNTIYF TGTGCCAGCAGCTCAGACAGTGATGGAAACACCATATATTTT
TRBJ2-1 TRBD1 TRBV6-1 . CASSGGGADRYNEQFF TGTGCCAGCAGTGGAGGGGGCGCAGATCGGTACAATGAGCAGTTCTTC
TRBJ2-7 . TRBV28 once CASSFPLAQTGEQYF TGTGCCAGCAGTTTTCCCCTAGCTCAAACGGGGGAGCAGTACTTC
TRBJ1-1 TRBD1 TRBV6-5 . CASSYQGARTEAFF TGTGCCAGCAGTTACCAGGGGGCGCGCACTGAAGCTTTCTTT
TRBJ2-3 . TRBV5-1 . CASRLLETSTDTQYF TGCGCCAGCAGATTGCTCGAGACTAGCACAGATACGCAGTATTTT
TRBJ1-1 TRBD1 TRBV27 few CASSSPGGNTEAFF TGTGCCAGCAGTTCGCCAGGGGGGAACACTGAAGCTTTCTTT
TRBJ2-5 . TRBV4-3 . CASSQVPGRDSETQYF TGCGCCAGCAGCCAAGTTCCAGGGCGGGATTCAGAGACCCAGTACTTC
TRBJ1-2 TRBD1 TRBV7-2 . CASTRDRAAYGYTF TGTGCCAGCACCAGGGACAGGGCGGCCTATGGCTACACCTTC
TRBJ1-1 TRBD1 TRBV6-6 few CASSLPGQMNTEAFF TGTGCCAGCAGCCTCCCGGGACAGATGAACACTGAAGCTTTCTTT
TRBJ2-5 TRBD2 TRBV19 . CASSPRDYLETQYF TGTGCCAGTAGTCCCCGGGACTATTTGGAGACCCAGTACTTC
TRBJ1-2 . TRBV10-3 . CAISAGNRAYGYTF TGTGCCATCAGTGCAGGGAACCGGGCCTATGGCTACACCTTC
TRBJ2-7 . TRBV5-6 . CASSLRMSGTYEQYF TGTGCCAGCAGCTTGAGGATGTCGGGGACCTACGAGCAGTACTTC
TRBJ1-1 . TRBV5-5 . CASSLAGVTEAFF TGTGCCAGCAGCTTGGCCGGGGTTACTGAAGCTTTCTTT
TRBJ2-7 TRBD1 TRBV28 . CASRPGQASPTRQYF TGTGCCAGCAGACCTGGACAGGCTAGTCCTACGAGACAGTACTTC
TRBJ1-5 . TRBV5-1 . CASSLGQPHQPQHF TGCGCCAGCAGCTTGGGACAGCCACATCAGCCCCAGCATTTT
TRBJ1-5 TRBD1 TRBV10-3 . CAIGQGANGNQPQHF TGTGCCATCGGACAGGGGGCGAATGGCAATCAGCCCCAGCATTTT
TRBJ2-2 . TRBV12-1 . CASSRGRELFF TGTGCCAGCAGTAGGGGTCGGGAGCTGTTTTTT
TRBJ2-2 TRBD1 TRBV10-2 once CASSLTGGPNTGELFF TGCGCCAGCAGTTTAACAGGGGGTCCGAACACCGGGGAGCTGTTTTTT
TRBJ2-5 . TRBV5-5 . CASSPTWGDFLQETQYF TGTGCCAGCAGCCCGACGTGGGGGGACTTCCTCCAAGAGACCCAGTACTTC
TRBJ2-2 TRBD1 TRBV7-3 . CASSLGQENTGELFF TGTGCCAGCAGCTTGGGACAGGAGAACACCGGGGAGCTGTTTTTT
TRBJ2-7 TRBD1 TRBV18 . CASSRGTGGDEQYF TGTGCCAGCTCCCGCGGGACAGGGGGCGACGAGCAGTACTTC
TRBJ1-1 . TRBV14 . CASSQDGAGATEAFF TGTGCCAGCAGCCAAGATGGGGCAGGGGCCACTGAAGCTTTCTTT
TRBJ1-3 . TRBV5-1 . CASSEGGSGNTIYF TGCGCCAGCAGCGAAGGCGGCTCTGGAAACACCATATATTTT
TRBJ2-4 TRBD2 TRBV4-1 . CASSQGLAGMTSKNIQYF TGCGCCAGCAGCCAAGGACTAGCGGGCATGACTTCAAAAAACATTCAGTACTTC
TRBJ2-1 . TRBV13 . CASSLDPGSYNEQFF TGTGCCAGCAGCTTAGATCCGGGTTCCTACAATGAGCAGTTCTTC
TRBJ2-4 TRBD2 TRBV4-1 . CASSQSTSGQNIQYF TGCGCCAGCAGCCAGTCTACTAGCGGGCAAAACATTCAGTACTTC